This is a list of T cell receptor beta chains from one sample in a study of T cell repertoires in cytomegalovirus infection. Their cognate antigens are unknown. MiXCR, applied by TCRdb to the reads, yields one record per CDR3 protein. The sample lists 700,000 to 900,000 distinct CDR3 sequences, 25% to 35% occurring once. Sample: cultured CD8+ T cells from PBMCs, taken from culture after CMV antigen stimulation. The origin of the receptors is a human donor in good health (CMV status not recorded). Some clones in this sample may be carry-over from other donors' samples. The conserved cysteine and the conserved F or W are not part of the CDR3 here.

j_gene,v_gene,CDR3aa
TRBJ1-2,TRBV20-1,SARRDRGRWFDGYT
TRBJ2-1,TRBV19,ASREGLNEQF
TRBJ1-1,TRBV15,ATSGNRGPNTEAF
TRBJ2-1,TRBV20-1,SARTPGQGAYNEQF
TRBJ2-5,TRBV2,ASSLPQETQY
TRBJ1-2,TRBV6-1,ASSPTGVGFYGYT
TRBJ2-1,TRBV19,ASKKQAGGGYNEQF
TRBJ2-2,TRBV6-6,ASSMGTGQWTGELF
TRBJ1-2,TRBV27,ASSLTRGYGYT
TRBJ1-5,TRBV19,AAWTGGYNQPQH
TRBJ2-6,TRBV4-3,ASSHYQTGRSGANVLT
TRBJ1-5,TRBV19,ASSSLETDYSNQPQH
TRBJ2-3,TRBV7-8,ASSLEGLTDTQY
TRBJ1-1,TRBV2,AIPTGEVNTEAF
TRBJ2-3,TRBV5-8,ASSQYDTVADTQY
TRBJ2-1,TRBV28,AIGPLFGAEDNEQF
TRBJ2-5,TRBV2,ASSEDLAGAFPQETQY
TRBJ1-2,TRBV4-2,ASSQSLGTGAGDGYT
TRBJ1-1,TRBV19,ASTQGGVKGTEAF
TRBJ1-5,TRBV2,ASRAPYSNQPQH
TRBJ1-3,TRBV7-6,ASSPRTGVGRNTIY
TRBJ2-2,TRBV7-8,ASSPPGLAGVNTGELF
TRBJ1-3,TRBV6-1,ASSATTGDGGNTIY
TRBJ1-2,TRBV4-2,ASSQEGPSYGYT
TRBJ2-5,TRBV7-9,ASSWSAGQNQETQY
TRBJ1-3,TRBV11-2,ASSLNVRSGNTIY
TRBJ2-1,TRBV4-2,ASSQSSLGGSYNEQF
TRBJ1-1,TRBV10-3,AISEDRDLPEAF
TRBJ2-1,TRBV12-3/TRBV12-4,ASSFSVGYNEQF
TRBJ2-1,TRBV28,ASASYRDYNEQF
TRBJ2-5,TRBV7-9,ASSRAGVLETQY
TRBJ1-5,TRBV27,ASSLEKRGNQPQH
TRBJ1-1,TRBV6-5,ASSPGGYTEAF
TRBJ1-1,TRBV13,ASKGIDGTEAF
TRBJ2-7,TRBV20-1,SAETGTSYEQY
TRBJ1-1,TRBV4-1,ASSQVEFPDTEAF
TRBJ1-1,TRBV7-8,ASSHGQLEAF
TRBJ1-5,TRBV19,ATGTGVGQPQH
TRBJ2-5,TRBV6-1,ASSFRDRWETQY
TRBJ1-2,TRBV7-6,ASSAASSGAAYGYT
TRBJ2-3,TRBV10-3,AISVGGSTDTQY
TRBJ2-1,TRBV7-6,ASSLGVRQFSYNEQF
TRBJ1-5,TRBV5-5,ASSSYDNQPQH
TRBJ2-1,TRBV29-1,SVIWVGTGNEQF
TRBJ2-3,TRBV7-2,ASSPGHGGAYTQY
TRBJ2-5,TRBV15,ATSRDFPGTQY